This T cell receptor beta chain was profiled in a study of T cells in Graves' hyperthyroidism and ophthalmopathy. RNA transcripts yielded amplified TCR beta CDR3 regions. The study used the HTBI primer set for a first-round RT-PCR of the TCR CDR3. Using its own MiXCR run on the multiplex PCR reads, TCRdb lists one record per CDR3 protein. Of 600,000 to 650,000 distinct CDR3 sequences listed, 20% to 25% were seen once; the top ten hold about 35%. Study findings and constraints: A model built on 13 V-J features separated ophthalmopathy from stable hyperthyroidism.

Germline V CDR1 and CDR2: MNHEY, SVGEGT. V was clipped by 6 bases and J by 2 bases, with 15 bases between them. CDR3 size: 15 residues. Patients having uncontrolled infection, another autoimmune disease, pregnancy or lactation were not included. This clonotype has a handful of counts. Its antigen is currently unknown. V is TRBV6-2 or TRBV6-3 and J is TRBJ2-3; possible D gene TRBD2, 5 bases. The receptor was isolated from a man in his thirties or forties with Graves' ophthalmopathy. Sequenced: blood. CDR3 sequence (DNA): TGTGCCAGCAGAGGACTCAACTCCTACACAGATACGCAGTATTTT. Encoded protein: CASRGLNSYTDTQYF.